Shown below are 26 T cell receptor beta chains from a single sample sequenced in a study of regulatory T cells in long-lasting Graves disease. Time point meaning: newly diagnosed GD, antithyroid drugs for less than 3 months. Following extraction of RNA from PBMCs, that RNA was used to make the TCR library. To make TCR beta libraries, researchers used iRepertoire HTBI primers and Arm-PCR of CDR3 regions. TCRdb re-derived calls from the multiplex PCR reads in MiXCR, one entry per CDR3 protein. The sample includes roughly 320,000 distinct CDR3 sequences, roughly a sixth of them seen just once. These data were also reused for a study on T cells in Graves' hyperthyroidism and ophthalmopathy.

This sample comprised peripheral blood mononuclear cells (PBMCs), obtained at new diagnosis, from a patient treated with antithyroid drugs. These receptor sequences come from a man aged 35 to 55 with Graves disease.

This clonotype occurred many times. CDR3 bases: TGTGCCAGACGAAGGGACAGTAAGAACACTGAAGCTTTCTTT. This translates into CARRRDSKNTEAFF. The chain is built from TRBV6-1 and TRBJ1-1; the match to TRBD1 covers 7 bases. The ends lost 9 bases at V and 1 base at J; junction bases unmatched: 8. Germline V gene lookup returns CDR1 MNHNS and CDR2 SASEGT. The CDR3 length is 14 residues.

Ten or more counts support this clonotype. The V gene is TRBV6-1, the J gene TRBJ2-3; 7 bases align to TRBD1. Germline lookup yields CDR1 MNHNS and CDR2 SASEGT. CDR3 length equals 14 residues. The junction had 13 bases not matched to a gene; V was cut back by 6 bases and J by 10 bases. The CDR3 spells CASRTFHRGDAQYF. CDR3 nucleotide sequence: TGTGCCAGCAGGACCTTCCACAGGGGAGACGCGCAGTATTTT.

On this clonotype: Being one base from a much bigger clone, this may be a read error. The chain has TRBV6-1 and TRBJ2-7, with D perhaps matching TRBD1 or TRBD2 (5 bases each). CDR1 MNHNS and CDR2 SASEGT come from the germline V gene. V was cut by 2 bases and J by 3 bases, with 14 bases left in between. CDR3 length: 15 amino acids. CDR3 sequence: CASSERGRVVYEQYF. In DNA form, the CDR3 reads TGTGCCAGCAGTGAACGGGGCAGGGTGGTCTACGAGCAGTACTTC.

This clonotype was found many times. The rearrangement joins TRBV5-1 to TRBJ1-1; D may be TRBD1 (6 bases). This CDR3 spans 14 amino acids. Deletions cut 0 bases from V and 6 bases from J, with 12 bases between. Germline V gene data show CDR1 as SGHRS and CDR2 as YFSETQ. DNA of the CDR3: TGCGCCAGCAGCTTGGTTCAGGGGAGCGCTGAAGCTTTCTTT. This sequence encodes CASSLVQGSAEAFF.

The table lists this clonotype with many counts. V gene TRBV30 combines with J gene TRBJ2-3; D is perhaps TRBD2 (5 bases). Trimming cost V 2 bases and J 2 bases, with 14 bases left between them. CDR3 length: 15 residues. Germline CDR1 and CDR2: GTSNPN and SVGIG (reference sequence). The CDR3 DNA reads as TGTGCCTGGAGTAGCCTAGCAGACAACACAGATACGCAGTATTTT. It codes for CAWSSLADNTDTQYF.

There are many counts of this clonotype. The chain uses TRBV2 and TRBJ2-7, with a weak D call TRBD1 (6 bases). This CDR3 is 15 amino acids long. CDR1 and CDR2 from the germline V gene are SNHLY and FYNNEI. Trimming cost V 2 bases and J 1 base, with 12 bases left between them. DNA of the CDR3: TGTGCCAGCAGTGAATCATGGACAGAATCCTACGAGCAGTACTTC. Amino acid sequence: CASSESWTESYEQYF.

This clonotype occurred a few times. The rearrangement links TRBV2 to TRBJ2-7; D is undetermined. CDR1 and CDR2 from the germline V gene are SNHLY and FYNNEI. V gave up 2 bases and J gave up 3 bases, with 11 bases separating them. This CDR3 has 14 residues. CDR3 coding DNA: TGTGCCAGCAGTGAATTAAGTCAGAGCTACGAGCAGTACTTC. This encodes CASSELSQSYEQYF.

At least ten counts were recorded for this clonotype. V usage is TRBV6-2 or TRBV6-3 and J usage is TRBJ1-2; 8 bases align to TRBD1. The germline V gene has CDR1 MNHEY and CDR2 SVGEGT. J was trimmed by 6 bases and V by 6 bases; bases with no gene match: 6. The CDR3 covers 13 residues. This chain's CDR3 is CASRTTGANGYTF. The CDR3 coding sequence is TGTGCCAGCAGAACGACAGGGGCCAATGGCTACACCTTC.

This clonotype was seen many times. In DNA, the CDR3 is TGTGCCAGCAGTCTCCCGGGGGAAATAGGCAATGAGCAGTTCTTC. Amino acids: CASSLPGEIGNEQFF. The chain recombines TRBV12-3 or TRBV12-4 with TRBJ2-1; D may be TRBD2 (6 bases). V lost 5 bases, J lost 6 bases, and 17 bases lay in between. The CDR3 has 15 amino acids.

This clonotype was counted ten times or more. This sequence joins TRBV5-1 and TRBJ2-7; 10 bases are shared with TRBD1. Germline V CDR1 and CDR2: SGHRS, YFSETQ. V lost 4 bases and J lost 5; bases outside the gene matches: 6. The CDR3 has 14 residues. CDR3 bases: TGCGCCAGCAGCGGCCGGGACAGGGGCCACGAGCAGTACTTC. This sequence encodes CASSGRDRGHEQYF.

This clonotype has ten or more counts. The rearrangement joins TRBV2 to TRBJ1-5; D gene ambiguous. Germline V gives CDR1 SNHLY, CDR2 FYNNEI. Trimming stripped 6 bases from V and 5 bases from J, with 8 bases between. This CDR3 contains 12 residues. This chain's CDR3 is CASRLRDQPQHF. DNA of the CDR3: TGTGCCAGCAGGTTAAGGGATCAGCCCCAGCATTTT.

This clonotype was observed many times. DNA of the CDR3: TGCGCCAGCAGCTTGTGGGGGGCTGACACCGGGGAGCTGTTTTTT. It is translated as CASSLWGADTGELFF. This chain connects TRBV5-1 to TRBJ2-2, with D perhaps assigned TRBD1 or TRBD2 (6 bases each). The V end was cut by 1 base, the J end by 3 bases, with 10 bases between. Germline loops: CDR1 SGHRS, CDR2 YFSETQ. The CDR3 sequence is 15 residues long.

This clonotype appeared many times. V gene TRBV18 combines with J gene TRBJ1-1; unclear D gene. Trimming cost V 4 bases and J 4 bases, with 13 bases left between them. This CDR3 has 14 amino acids. In germline, CDR1 is KGHSH, CDR2 LQKENI. The CDR3 here is CASSLDRRLTEAFF. DNA of the CDR3: TGTGCCAGCTCACTTGACCGCAGACTCACTGAAGCTTTCTTT. Complete variable domain (other parts from reference TRBV18 and TRBJ1-1): NAGVMQNPRHLVRRRGQEARLRCSPMKGHSHVYWYRQLPEEGLKFMVYLQKENIIDESGMPKERFSAEFPKEGPSILRIQQVVRGDSAAYFCASSLDRRLTEAFFGQGTRLTVV.

The V gene is TRBV6-2 or TRBV6-3, the J gene TRBJ2-1; the D is unclear. Germline V gene data show CDR1 as MNHEY and CDR2 as SVGEGT. The CDR3 has 14 amino acids. The V and J ends lost 6 bases and 9 bases respectively, with 18 bases between them. The CDR3 here is CASRGPGPLGEQFF. CDR3 nucleotides: TGTGCCAGCAGAGGACCCGGGCCGTTGGGTGAGCAGTTCTTC.

This clonotype was seen many times. The chain is built from TRBV20-1 and TRBJ2-3; TRBD1 is a possible D gene (5 bases). The CDR3 sequence is 12 residues long. CDR1 DFQATT and CDR2 SNEGSKA come from the germline V gene (reference sequence). Trimming shortened V by 2 bases and J by 6 bases, and 9 bases separated the two germline ends. This CDR3 is CSARTPGDTQYF. CDR3 sequence (DNA): TGCAGTGCTAGAACCCCAGGGGATACGCAGTATTTT.

This clonotype was detected ten times or more. The chain uses TRBV20-1 and TRBJ2-2; TRBD1 might be the D (5 bases). CDR1 DFQATT and CDR2 SNEGSKA come from the germline V gene (reference sequence). The CDR3 runs 14 residues. V gave up 3 bases and J gave up 2 bases, with 10 bases separating them. This chain's CDR3 is CSARRQTNTGELFF. The CDR3 coding sequence is TGCAGTGCTAGGCGACAGACCAACACCGGGGAGCTGTTTTTT.

This clonotype was counted at least ten times. The chain employs TRBV2 and TRBJ2-7; the match to TRBD2 covers 7 bases. V shed 6 bases and J 6 bases; nucleotides not matched to a gene: 5. Per the germline V gene, CDR1 is SNHLY and CDR2 is FYNNEI. The CDR3 covers 12 residues. For the CDR3, the DNA is TGTGCCAGCAGGGGGGGGGGGACCGAGCAGTACTTC. It yields the protein CASRGGGTEQYF.

The J gene is TRBJ1-3, the V gene TRBV4-1; D not certain. This CDR3 has 13 amino acids. Germline lookup yields CDR1 MGHRA and CDR2 YSYEKL. Trimming stripped 0 bases from V and 4 bases from J, with 4 bases between. The CDR3 sequence is CASSQDEGNTIYF. DNA for the CDR3: TGCGCCAGCAGCCAAGATGAAGGAAACACCATATATTTT.

This clonotype was detected only a few times. The chain links TRBV27 to TRBJ1-1; D remains ambiguous. Germline CDR1 reads MNHEY; CDR2 reads SMNVEV (reference sequence). The CDR3 sequence is 13 residues long. V lost 0 bases, J lost 6 bases, and 8 bases lay in between. Here the CDR3 DNA reads TGTGCCAGCAGTTTATCGGCAGGATCTGAAGCTTTCTTT. Residues: CASSLSAGSEAFF.

This rearrangement joins TRBV28 to TRBJ2-1, with D possibly matching TRBD2 (5 bases). V lost 5 bases and J lost 7, with 12 bases in between. The germline V gene has CDR1 MDHEN and CDR2 SYDVKM. The CDR3 is made up of 13 amino acids. CDR3 DNA sequence: TGTGCCAGCAGTGAGGGTTGGTTGAATGAGCAGTTCTTC. Translation: CASSEGWLNEQFF.

The chain is built from TRBV20-1 and TRBJ2-7, with 9 bases identical to TRBD2. J was trimmed by 1 base and V by 8 bases; bases with no gene match: 6. The germline V gene has CDR1 DFQATT and CDR2 SNEGSKA (reference sequence). The CDR3 length is 13 residues. In DNA, the CDR3 is TGCAGTCCTGTAGCGGGGGAGTCCTACGAGCAGTACTTC. It translates to CSPVAGESYEQYF.

There are a few counts of this clonotype. This chain uses TRBV20-1 with TRBJ2-1; 8 positions agree with TRBD2. With 0 bases clipped from V and 4 bases from J, the junction kept 5 bases outside the gene matches. CDR3 length equals 15 residues. Germline CDR1 and CDR2: DFQATT and SNEGSKA (reference sequence). In DNA, the CDR3 is TGCAGTGCTAGAGACGCGGGGGGCTATTACAATGAGCAGTTCTTC. Amino acid sequence: CSARDAGGYYNEQFF.

This clonotype has only a few counts. The rearrangement uses TRBV20-1 and TRBJ2-7; 8 bases map to TRBD1. V gave up 6 bases and J gave up 4 bases; unmatched junction bases: 8. CDR3 size: 13 residues. Germline V CDR1 and CDR2: DFQATT, SNEGSKA (reference sequence). The CDR3 here is CSAQGRGLYEQYF. The CDR3 DNA sequence: TGCAGTGCCCAGGGCAGGGGGCTTTACGAGCAGTACTTC.

This clonotype was observed at least ten times. The gene calls are TRBV24-1 and TRBJ2-3; 12 nucleotides line up with TRBD2. The CDR3 totals 17 residues. Losses at the gene ends were 4 bases for V and 1 base for J; bases not matched to a gene: 5. The V gene's germline CDR1 is KGHDR and CDR2 SFDVKD. The CDR3 nucleotides are TGTGCCACCAGTGACCGTAGACTAGCGGGGGGCACAGATACGCAGTATTTT. Its protein is CATSDRRLAGGTDTQYF.

The sample holds many counts of this clonotype. The CDR3 is CSASGLGHTDTQYF. In DNA form, the CDR3 reads TGCAGTGCTAGCGGTCTGGGGCACACAGATACGCAGTATTTT. V is TRBV20-1 and J is TRBJ2-3, with a possible D match to TRBD1 (5 bases). The CDR3 consists of 14 residues. V lost 3 bases, J lost 2 bases, and 12 bases lay in between. The germline V gene encodes CDR1 DFQATT and CDR2 SNEGSKA (reference sequence).

This clonotype has ten or more counts. This rearrangement joins TRBV2 to TRBJ1-1; D remains unclear. Germline CDR1 and CDR2: SNHLY and FYNNEI. The germline V and J ends were trimmed by 6 bases and 3 bases, with 14 bases remaining between them. This CDR3 is built from 14 residues. CDR3 in amino acids: CASSYRTADTEAFF. CDR3 sequence (DNA): TGTGCCAGCAGCTATAGAACGGCAGACACTGAAGCTTTCTTT.